Shown below are 28 T cell receptor beta chains from a single sample sequenced in a study of response to subunit inactivated influenza vaccine. TCRdb redid the calling of the RT-PCR reads with MiXCR, one entry per CDR3 protein. Of about 520,000 distinct CDR3 sequences listed, 25% are singletons. The sequenced sample was CD4+ T cells sorted from PBMCs, obtained roughly 5 days after vaccination. All receptors derive from a man aged 50 or older who received an inactivated influenza vaccine.

The chain employs TRBV7-8 and TRBJ2-3, with TRBD2 matching over 11 bases. Trimming cost V 5 bases and J 1 base; bases outside gene matches: 8. Germline CDR1 and CDR2: SGHVS and FQNEAQ. The CDR3 loop spans 17 amino acids. CDR3 DNA sequence: TGTGCCAGCAGCACCAGACTAGCGGGGCTCGGCACAGATACGCAGTATTTT. It translates to CASSTRLAGLGTDTQYF.

The chain couples TRBV3-1 to TRBJ2-1; D gene uncertain. Looked up from germline, CDR1 is LGHDT and CDR2 is YNNKEL (reference sequence). Trimming removed 4 bases at V and 6 bases at J, with 10 bases between. CDR3 length: 13 residues. DNA for the CDR3: TGTGCCAGCAGCCGCGTAGGGCGCAATGAGCAGTTCTTC. The encoded protein is CASSRVGRNEQFF.

This chain links TRBV29-1 with TRBJ2-7; 7 bases map to TRBD1. CDR1 and CDR2 (germline): SQVTM, ANQGSEA. The CDR3 consists of 12 residues. V was pared by 5 bases and J by 7 bases, with 8 bases of the junction left unmatched. The CDR3 spells CSVRQGSGEQYF. The CDR3 region has the DNA TGCAGCGTTAGACAGGGTTCTGGAGAGCAGTACTTC.

The genes are TRBV5-1 and TRBJ2-3; D is possibly TRBD2 (7 bases). The CDR3 consists of 11 residues. V was pared by 7 bases and J by 6 bases, with 9 bases between. In germline, CDR1 is SGHRS, CDR2 YFSETQ. This CDR3 reads CASGGGDTQYF. The DNA for the CDR3 is TGCGCCAGCGGCGGGGGCGATACGCAGTATTTT.

This clonotype was seen a handful of times. The rearrangement joins TRBV10-3 to TRBJ2-3, with D possibly being TRBD2 (6 bases). Germline-derived CDR1 and CDR2 are ENHRY and SYGVKD. The CDR3 sequence is 13 residues long. The V end lost 4 bases, the J end lost 2 bases, and 7 bases lay between the germline ends. The CDR3 DNA sequence: TGTGCCATCAGTGGCGGGATCACAGATACGCAGTATTTT. It codes for CAISGGITDTQYF.

This clonotype was detected a few times. The V and J genes are TRBV20-1 and TRBJ1-2; D uncertain. Trimming removed 8 bases at V and 6 bases at J, with 22 bases between. Germline assignment: CDR1 DFQATT and CDR2 SNEGSKA (reference sequence). This CDR3 region has 14 residues. The CDR3 region has the DNA TGCAGTTCGATATCTCAGGCCTCGGTTGATGGCTACACCTTC. Translated, it gives CSSISQASVDGYTF.

The chain uses TRBV5-1 and TRBJ2-2, with D possibly being TRBD1 (5 bases). Germline CDR1 SGHRS, CDR2 YFSETQ. The CDR3 totals 17 residues. Between the trimmed V and J ends, which lost 1 base and 3 bases, there was a span of 16 bases. CDR3 DNA: TGCGCCAGCAGCTTGTCCGGGTCAGGGCTGTACACCGGGGAGCTGTTTTTT. Its protein product is CASSLSGSGLYTGELFF.

This clonotype was counted a few times. V is TRBV11-2 and J is TRBJ2-1; TRBD2 matches at 14 bases. The CDR3 extends over 16 amino acids. Germline assignment: CDR1 SGHAT and CDR2 FQNNGV. V lost 4 bases, J lost 7 bases, and 6 bases stayed unmatched. CDR3 sequence reads: CASSSGLAGGRNEQFF. The CDR3 coding sequence is TGTGCCAGCAGCTCTGGACTAGCGGGGGGACGGAATGAGCAGTTCTTC.

V usage is TRBV24-1 and J usage is TRBJ1-5; D may be TRBD1 (5 bases). V lost 4 bases to trimming and J lost 4 bases, with 10 bases between them. The germline V gene has CDR1 KGHDR and CDR2 SFDVKD. The CDR3 spans 14 residues. Written as DNA, the CDR3 is TGTGCCACCAGTGAGAGCAGGGATAATCAGCCCCAGCATTTT. Residues: CATSESRDNQPQHF.

The gene calls are TRBV4-2 and TRBJ1-6, with 7 bases aligning to TRBD1. This CDR3 is 15 amino acids long. Trimming took 1 base from V and 8 from J; bases not matched to a gene: 5. In germline, CDR1 is LGHNA, CDR2 YNFKEQ. The CDR3 reads CASSQVHRGDSPLHF. CDR3 bases: TGTGCCAGCAGCCAAGTCCACAGGGGAGATTCACCCCTCCACTTT.

This clonotype was picked up a small number of times. The rearrangement uses TRBV3-1 and TRBJ2-2, with D possibly matching TRBD1 (6 bases). V was clipped by 0 bases and J by 0 bases, with 14 bases between them. The length of the CDR3 is 18 residues. Germline V gene lookup returns CDR1 LGHDT and CDR2 YNNKEL (reference sequence). CDR3 DNA: TGTGCCAGCAGCCAAGAACTTTCAGGACAGACGAACACCGGGGAGCTGTTTTTT. It specifies CASSQELSGQTNTGELFF.

This rearrangement joins TRBV6-1 to TRBJ1-1; TRBD1 is a possible D gene (6 bases). Germline CDR1 reads MNHNS; CDR2 reads SASEGT. This CDR3 has 15 residues. Trimming shortened V by 4 bases and J by 1 base, and 13 bases separated the two germline ends. CDR3 loop: CASSGSVRGNTEAFF. CDR3 sequence (DNA): TGTGCCAGCAGTGGCTCCGTCAGGGGGAACACTGAAGCTTTCTTT.

The chain carries TRBV5-1 and TRBJ1-1; no definite D call. V lost 3 bases, J lost 1 base, and 13 bases lay in between. Germline CDR1 and CDR2: SGHRS and YFSETQ. This CDR3 has 15 residues. CDR3 region: CASSSGRNRNTEAFF. CDR3 DNA sequence: TGCGCCAGCAGCTCAGGACGGAATCGGAACACTGAAGCTTTCTTT.

The chain uses TRBV11-1 and TRBJ2-7; D unclear. The CDR3 sequence is 14 residues long. In germline, CDR1 is SGHAT, CDR2 FQDESV (reference sequence). V shed 5 bases and J shed 0 bases, with 11 bases lying between them. The CDR3 DNA reads as TGTGCCAGCAGCCTCCCGACACCCTCCTACGAGCAGTACTTC. Protein sequence: CASSLPTPSYEQYF.

This clonotype was counted between two and nine times. The genes are TRBV28 and TRBJ2-1; D remains ambiguous. The V end lost 5 bases, the J end lost 8 bases, and 13 bases lay between the germline ends. Germline CDR1 reads MDHEN; CDR2 reads SYDVKM. There are 13 residues in the CDR3. CDR3 sequence (DNA): TGTGCCAGCAGTCCACGTCCGGCGTATGAGCAGTTCTTC. Encoded protein: CASSPRPAYEQFF.

This clonotype came up a few times. This rearrangement joins TRBV20-1 to TRBJ2-3; D is unresolved. Trimming took off 7 bases at V and 0 bases at J, with 11 bases between the two ends. The CDR3 is 13 amino acids. Looked up from germline, CDR1 is DFQATT and CDR2 is SNEGSKA (reference sequence). The CDR3 DNA sequence: TGCAGTGTTCCCGATCCTAGCACAGATACGCAGTATTTT. It codes for CSVPDPSTDTQYF.

This clonotype was recorded only once. The gene calls are TRBV28 and TRBJ2-2; TRBD2 matches 8 bases. Germline CDR1 is MDHEN and CDR2 is SYDVKM. This CDR3 contains 16 residues. V lost 7 bases and J lost 5; bases outside the gene matches: 12. CDR3 loop: CASTPPGTRRTGELFF. CDR3 in DNA: TGTGCCAGCACTCCTCCCGGGACTAGACGAACCGGGGAGCTGTTTTTT.

CDR3 in amino acids: CASSRTYYEQYF. CDR3 sequence (DNA): TGTGCCAGCAGCAGAACGTACTACGAGCAGTACTTC. The V gene is TRBV7-2, the J gene TRBJ2-7, with D hard to call. V was shortened by 5 bases and J by 3 bases, with 8 bases between the two germline ends. CDR1 SGHTA and CDR2 FQGNSA come from the germline V gene. This CDR3 has 12 residues.

The V and J genes are TRBV20-1 and TRBJ1-4; 8 bases fit TRBD1. V lost 0 bases, J lost 16 bases, and 4 bases stayed unmatched. The CDR3 has 11 amino acids. CDR1 is DFQATT, CDR2 SNEGSKA, per germline (reference sequence). DNA for the CDR3: TGCAGTGCTAGAGATTCCAGGGGGCCGTTTTTT. Its translation: CSARDSRGPFF.

A few counts support this clonotype. The chain links TRBV29-1 to TRBJ2-5, with D tentatively TRBD1 or TRBD2 (6 bases each). The V end was cut by 3 bases, the J end by 5 bases, with 10 bases between. Germline lookup yields CDR1 SQVTM and CDR2 ANQGSEA. CDR3 length: 12 residues. The CDR3 nucleotides are TGCAGCGTTGATCGGGGGCTGGAGACCCAGTACTTC. Translating gives CSVDRGLETQYF.

In its sample, this clonotype was seen a few times. This chain uses TRBV29-1 with TRBJ2-3; 8 bases align to TRBD1. J gave up 4 bases and V 7 bases, and 7 bases lay outside the gene matches. Germline V lookup: CDR1 SQVTM, CDR2 ANQGSEA. The CDR3 totals 13 residues. The CDR3 region has the DNA TGCAGCGCAAAGACAGGGGCCGCAGATACGCAGTATTTT. It encodes CSAKTGAADTQYF.

V usage is TRBV2 and J usage is TRBJ1-6; a weak D match, TRBD1 (5 bases). The CDR3 is made up of 15 amino acids. Trimming took off 6 bases at V and 9 bases at J, with 18 bases between the two ends. CDR1 and CDR2 (germline): SNHLY, FYNNEI. The CDR3 nucleotides read TGTGCCAGCAGGGGGGACGGCGGGAGCGGTTCACCCCTCCACTTT. Its protein product is CASRGDGGSGSPLHF. Filled out from reference TRBV2 and TRBJ1-6, the complete variable domain reads EPEVTQTPSHQVTQMGQEVILRCVPISNHLYFYWYRQILGQKVEFLVSFYNNEISEKSEIFDDQFSVERPDGSNFTLKIRSTKLEDSAMYFCASRGDGGSGSPLHFGNGTRLTVT.

This clonotype was picked up a small number of times. This chain joins TRBV5-5 and TRBJ2-2; 7 bases match TRBD1. The CDR3 spans 14 residues. V shed 4 bases, J shed 7 bases, and the junction held 7 bases outside the gene matches. CDR1 and CDR2 (germline): SGHKS, YYEKEE (reference sequence). The CDR3 nucleotides are TGTGCCAGCAGCGGGACAGAGACTATCGGGGAGCTGTTTTTT. Its protein product is CASSGTETIGELFF. Full variable domain (missing parts from reference TRBV5-5 and TRBJ2-2): DAGVTQSPTHLIKTRGQQVTLRCSPISGHKSVSWYQQVLGQGPQFIFQYYEKEERGRGNFPDRFSARQFPNYSSELNVNALLLGDSALYLCASSGTETIGELFFGEGSRLTVL.

This clonotype has just a few counts. The chain couples TRBV28 to TRBJ1-1; D gene unclear. The CDR3 is made up of 13 amino acids. Trimming removed 2 bases at V and 3 bases at J, with 7 bases between. Germline loops: CDR1 MDHEN, CDR2 SYDVKM. This CDR3 reads CASSLKGYTEAFF. The CDR3 DNA is TGTGCCAGCAGTTTAAAAGGGTACACTGAAGCTTTCTTT.

This clonotype was seen many times. The chain carries TRBV5-1 and TRBJ2-1; 10 nucleotides line up with TRBD1. V was clipped by 4 bases and J by 2 bases; unmatched bases: 6. Germline CDR1 is SGHRS and CDR2 is YFSETQ. The CDR3 sequence is 16 residues long. The CDR3 loop is CASSRSGTGAYNEQFF. In DNA form, the CDR3 reads TGCGCCAGCAGCAGATCCGGGACAGGGGCCTACAATGAGCAGTTCTTC.

The chain combines TRBV10-3 with TRBJ1-4; D is unclear. The V end lost 3 bases, the J end lost 3 bases, and 11 bases lay between the germline ends. From germline, CDR1 is ENHRY and CDR2 SYGVKD. The CDR3 length is 15 residues. The CDR3 sequence: CAISDGRGPNEKLFF. CDR3 bases: TGTGCCATCAGTGATGGCCGAGGGCCTAATGAAAAACTGTTTTTT.

The chain uses TRBV12-3 or TRBV12-4 and TRBJ1-2; possible D gene TRBD1, 6 bases. The CDR3 spans 13 residues. V dropped 11 bases and J dropped 8 bases, with 21 bases sitting between them. CDR3 protein: CASKLGRGLGYTF. The CDR3 region has the DNA TGTGCCTCAAAGCTGGGCAGGGGACTCGGCTACACCTTC.

This clonotype was seen a handful of times. The rearrangement uses TRBV7-2 and TRBJ2-7, with 10 bases fitting TRBD2. Trimming cost V 0 bases and J 6 bases; bases outside gene matches: 5. Germline CDR1 and CDR2: SGHTA and FQGNSA. CDR3 length equals 15 residues. CDR3 residues: CASSLARAGGAEQYF. In DNA form, the CDR3 reads TGTGCCAGCAGCTTAGCGCGAGCGGGAGGGGCCGAGCAGTACTTC.